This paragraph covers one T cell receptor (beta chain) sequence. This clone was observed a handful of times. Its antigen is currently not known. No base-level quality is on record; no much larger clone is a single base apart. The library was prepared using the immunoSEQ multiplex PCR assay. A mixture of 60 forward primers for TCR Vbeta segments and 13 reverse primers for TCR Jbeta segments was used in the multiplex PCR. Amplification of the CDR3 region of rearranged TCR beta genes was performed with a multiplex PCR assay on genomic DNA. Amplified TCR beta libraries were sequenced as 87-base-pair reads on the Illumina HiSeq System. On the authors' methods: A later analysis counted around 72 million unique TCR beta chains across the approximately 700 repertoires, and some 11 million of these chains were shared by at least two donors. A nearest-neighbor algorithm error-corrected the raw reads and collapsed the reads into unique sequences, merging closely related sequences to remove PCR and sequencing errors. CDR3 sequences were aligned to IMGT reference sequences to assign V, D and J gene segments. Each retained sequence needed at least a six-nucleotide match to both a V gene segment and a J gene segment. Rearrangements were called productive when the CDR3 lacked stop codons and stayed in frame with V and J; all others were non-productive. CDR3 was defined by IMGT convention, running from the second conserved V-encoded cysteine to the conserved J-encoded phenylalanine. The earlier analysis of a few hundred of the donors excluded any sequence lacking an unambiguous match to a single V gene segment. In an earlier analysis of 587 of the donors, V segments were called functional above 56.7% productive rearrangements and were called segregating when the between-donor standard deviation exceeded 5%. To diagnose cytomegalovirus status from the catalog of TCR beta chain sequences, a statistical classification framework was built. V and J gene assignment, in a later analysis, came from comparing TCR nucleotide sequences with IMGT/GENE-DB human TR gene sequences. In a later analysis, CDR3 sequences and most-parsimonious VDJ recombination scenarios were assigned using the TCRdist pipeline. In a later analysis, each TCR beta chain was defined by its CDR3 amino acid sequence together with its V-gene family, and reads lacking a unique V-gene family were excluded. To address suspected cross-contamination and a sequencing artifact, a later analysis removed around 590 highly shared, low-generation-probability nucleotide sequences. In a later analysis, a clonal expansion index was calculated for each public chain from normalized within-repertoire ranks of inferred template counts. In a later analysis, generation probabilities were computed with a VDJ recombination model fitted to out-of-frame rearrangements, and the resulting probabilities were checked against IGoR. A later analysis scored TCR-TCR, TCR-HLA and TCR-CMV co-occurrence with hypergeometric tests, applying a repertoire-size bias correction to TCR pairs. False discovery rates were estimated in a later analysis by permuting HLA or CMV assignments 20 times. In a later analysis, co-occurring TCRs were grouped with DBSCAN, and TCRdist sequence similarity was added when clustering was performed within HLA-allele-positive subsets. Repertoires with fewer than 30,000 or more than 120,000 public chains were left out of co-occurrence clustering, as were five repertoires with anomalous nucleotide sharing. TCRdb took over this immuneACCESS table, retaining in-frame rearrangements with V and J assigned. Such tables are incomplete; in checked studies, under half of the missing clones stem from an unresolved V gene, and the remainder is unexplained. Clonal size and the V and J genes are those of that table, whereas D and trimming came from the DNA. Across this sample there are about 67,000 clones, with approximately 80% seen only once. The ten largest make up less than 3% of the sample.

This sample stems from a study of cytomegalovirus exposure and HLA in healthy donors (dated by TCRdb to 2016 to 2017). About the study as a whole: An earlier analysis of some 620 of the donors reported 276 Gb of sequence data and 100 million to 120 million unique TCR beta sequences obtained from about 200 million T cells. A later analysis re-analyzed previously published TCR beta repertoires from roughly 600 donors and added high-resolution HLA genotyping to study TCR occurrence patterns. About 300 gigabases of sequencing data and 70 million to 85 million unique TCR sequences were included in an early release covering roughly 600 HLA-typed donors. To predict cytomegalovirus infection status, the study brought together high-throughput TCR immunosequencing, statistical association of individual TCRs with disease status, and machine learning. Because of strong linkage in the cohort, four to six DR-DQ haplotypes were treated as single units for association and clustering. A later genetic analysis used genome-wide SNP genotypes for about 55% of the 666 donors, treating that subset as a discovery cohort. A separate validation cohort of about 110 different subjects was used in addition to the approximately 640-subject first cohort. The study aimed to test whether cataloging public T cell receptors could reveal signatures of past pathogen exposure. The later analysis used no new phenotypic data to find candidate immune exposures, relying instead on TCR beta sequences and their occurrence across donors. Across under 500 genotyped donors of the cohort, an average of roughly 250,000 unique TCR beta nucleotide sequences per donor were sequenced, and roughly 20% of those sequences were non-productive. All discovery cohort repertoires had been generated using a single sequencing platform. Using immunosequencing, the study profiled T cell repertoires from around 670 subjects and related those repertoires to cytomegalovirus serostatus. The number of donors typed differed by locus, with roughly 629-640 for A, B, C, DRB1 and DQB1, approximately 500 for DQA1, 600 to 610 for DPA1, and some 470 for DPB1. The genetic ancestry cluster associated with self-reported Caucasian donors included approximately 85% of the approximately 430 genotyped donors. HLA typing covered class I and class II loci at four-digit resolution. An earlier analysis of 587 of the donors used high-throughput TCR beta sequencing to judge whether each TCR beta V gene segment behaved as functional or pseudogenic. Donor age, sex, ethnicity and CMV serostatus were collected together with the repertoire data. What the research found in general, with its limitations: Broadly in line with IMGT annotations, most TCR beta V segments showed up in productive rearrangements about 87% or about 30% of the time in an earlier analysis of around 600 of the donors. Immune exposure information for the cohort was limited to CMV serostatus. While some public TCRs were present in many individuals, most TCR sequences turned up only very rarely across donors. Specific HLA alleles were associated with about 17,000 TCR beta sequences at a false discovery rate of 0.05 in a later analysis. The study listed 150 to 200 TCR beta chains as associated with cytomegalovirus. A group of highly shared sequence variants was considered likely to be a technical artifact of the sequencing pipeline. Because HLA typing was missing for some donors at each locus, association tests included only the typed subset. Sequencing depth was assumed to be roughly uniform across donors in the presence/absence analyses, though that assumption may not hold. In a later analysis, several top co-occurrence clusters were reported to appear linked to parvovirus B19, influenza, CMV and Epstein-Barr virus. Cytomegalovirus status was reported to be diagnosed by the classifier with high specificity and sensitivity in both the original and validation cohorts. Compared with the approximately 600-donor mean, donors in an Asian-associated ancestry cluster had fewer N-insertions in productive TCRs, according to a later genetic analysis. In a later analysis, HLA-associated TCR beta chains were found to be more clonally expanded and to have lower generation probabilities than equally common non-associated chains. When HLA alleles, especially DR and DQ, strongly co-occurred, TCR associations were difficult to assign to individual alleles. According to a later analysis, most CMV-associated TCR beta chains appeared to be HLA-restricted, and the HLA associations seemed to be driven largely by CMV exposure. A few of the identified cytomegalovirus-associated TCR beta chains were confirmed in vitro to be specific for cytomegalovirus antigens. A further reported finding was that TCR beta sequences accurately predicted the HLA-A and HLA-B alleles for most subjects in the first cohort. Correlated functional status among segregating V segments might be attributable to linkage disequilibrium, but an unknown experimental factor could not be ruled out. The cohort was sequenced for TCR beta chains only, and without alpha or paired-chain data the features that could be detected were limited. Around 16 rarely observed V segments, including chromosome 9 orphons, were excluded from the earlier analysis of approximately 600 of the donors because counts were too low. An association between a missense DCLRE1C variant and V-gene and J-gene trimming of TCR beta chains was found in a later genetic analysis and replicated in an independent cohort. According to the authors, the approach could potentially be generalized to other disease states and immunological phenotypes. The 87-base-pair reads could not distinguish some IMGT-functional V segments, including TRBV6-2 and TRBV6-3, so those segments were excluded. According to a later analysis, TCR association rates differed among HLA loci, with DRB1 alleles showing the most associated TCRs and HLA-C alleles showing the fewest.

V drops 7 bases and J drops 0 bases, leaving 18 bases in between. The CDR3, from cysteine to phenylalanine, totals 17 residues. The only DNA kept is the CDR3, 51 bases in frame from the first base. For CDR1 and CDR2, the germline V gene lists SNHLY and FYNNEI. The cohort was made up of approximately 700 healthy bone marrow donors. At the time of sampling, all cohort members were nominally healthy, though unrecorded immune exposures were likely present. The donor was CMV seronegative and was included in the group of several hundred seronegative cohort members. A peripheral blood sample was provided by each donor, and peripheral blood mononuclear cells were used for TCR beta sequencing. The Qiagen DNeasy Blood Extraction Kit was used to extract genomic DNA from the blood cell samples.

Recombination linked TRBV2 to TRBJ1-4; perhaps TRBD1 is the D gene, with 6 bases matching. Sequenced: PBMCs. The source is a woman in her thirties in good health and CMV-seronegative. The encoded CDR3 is CASTTSGGPATNEKLFF. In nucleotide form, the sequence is TGTGCCAGCACCACCTCCGGGGGGCCTGCAACTAATGAAAAACTGTTTTTT.